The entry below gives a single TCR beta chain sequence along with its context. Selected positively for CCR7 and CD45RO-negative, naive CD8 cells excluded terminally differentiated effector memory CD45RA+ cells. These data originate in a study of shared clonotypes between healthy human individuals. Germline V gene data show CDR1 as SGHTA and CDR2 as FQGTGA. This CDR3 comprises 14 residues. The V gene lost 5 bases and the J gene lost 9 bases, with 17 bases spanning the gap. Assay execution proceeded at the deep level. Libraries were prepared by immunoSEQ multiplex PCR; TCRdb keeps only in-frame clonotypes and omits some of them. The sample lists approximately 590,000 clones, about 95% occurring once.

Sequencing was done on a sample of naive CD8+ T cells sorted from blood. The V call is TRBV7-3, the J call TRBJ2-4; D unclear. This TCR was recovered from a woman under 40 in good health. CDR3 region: CASSLLGRGGIQYF. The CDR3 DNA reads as TGTGCCAGCAGCCTCCTAGGGCGAGGCGGCATTCAGTACTTC.